This T cell receptor beta chain was sequenced for a study of PD-1 blockade in classical Hodgkin lymphoma. Study overall: Once every 2 weeks, patients received intravenous nivolumab at 3 mg/kg.

Time point defined: cycle 4 day 1 (C4D1), after 5 to 7 weeks of nivolumab. Every single patient, without exception, relapsed after autologous stem cell transplantation, and brentuximab vedotin exposure varied. General study results and limits: The drivers behind the repertoire differences, possibly disease activity or prior therapy, remain undefined. Diversity similar to that of newly diagnosed patients was seen at baseline in complete responders. By C4D1, CD4+ diversity increased significantly, especially in complete responders.

The repertoire was sequenced with immunoSEQ multiplex PCR; TCRdb's copy has only in-frame clones and lacks some. The data show tens of thousands of clones, about three quarters seen once. The CDR3 has 17 amino acids. Germline V lookup: CDR1 MDHEN, CDR2 SYDVKM. Trimming left V 4 bases short and J 6 bases short, with 24 bases between. Regarding this clone: Antigen specificity is unknown.

The chain recombines TRBV28 with TRBJ1-2; possible D gene TRBD1, 6 bases. The specimen was peripheral blood mononuclear cells (PBMCs), collected before the fourth cycle of nivolumab. This sequence originates from a human donor with classical Hodgkin lymphoma. The CDR3 nucleotides are TGTGCCAGCAGTTCCAACCCCGCTAATGACAGGTCCCATGGCTACACCTTC. This gives the protein CASSSNPANDRSHGYTF.